One sample yielded the 19 T cell receptor beta chains listed below, sequenced in a study of radiation and T cells in renal cell carcinoma. Only in-frame clones appear in the TCRdb table, and some are missing; sequencing was by immunoSEQ multiplex PCR. The top ten clones hold less than 2.5% of a sample with about 130,000 clones, 75% to 85% of them seen once. Time point defined: blood 2 weeks post-SBRT. Treatment given: 15 Gy SBRT to primary tumor, nephrectomy 4 weeks later. The sample was blood, taken from a patient whose treatment included radiotherapy and nephrectomy. These TCRs come from a woman in her sixties or seventies with renal cell carcinoma.

This clone showed up just once. The DNA for the CDR3 is TGTGCCAGCAGACTGGGACTAGCGGGGGCCTATGAGCAGTTCTTC. This translates into CASRLGLAGAYEQFF. The rearrangement uses TRBV6-1 and TRBJ2-1; the match to TRBD2 covers 14 bases. The CDR3 length is 15 residues. Looked up from germline, CDR1 is MNHNS and CDR2 is SASEGT. V lost 6 bases and J lost 8; bases outside the gene matches: 6.

The chain joins TRBV6-6 to TRBJ2-7; no clear D gene. There are 11 residues in the CDR3. V was cut by 0 bases and J by 7 bases, with 4 bases left in between. In germline, CDR1 is MNHNY, CDR2 SVGAGI (reference sequence). This CDR3 reads CASSYSWEQYF. Here the CDR3 DNA reads TGTGCCAGCAGTTACTCTTGGGAGCAGTACTTC.

In DNA form, the CDR3 reads TGTGCCTGGGGTTCCAGGGAAGCTTTCTTT. Protein sequence: CAWGSREAFF. The chain couples TRBV30 to TRBJ1-1; D gene ambiguous. The CDR3 contains 10 residues. Deletions cut 5 bases from V and 8 bases from J, with 9 bases between. CDR1 is GTSNPN, CDR2 SVGIG, per germline (reference sequence). Using reference TRBV30 and TRBJ1-1 for the parts outside the CDR3, the full variable domain is SQTIHQWPATLVQPVGSPLSLECTVEGTSNPNLYWYRQAAGRGLQLLFYSVGIGQISSEVPQNLSASRPQDRQFILSSKKLLLSDSGFYLCAWGSREAFFGQGTRLTVV.

This clone occurred once. Here the CDR3 DNA reads TGTGCCAGCAGTCCCCTCGGGGCGGGAGGGGAACCCACCGGGGAGCTGTTTTTT. The encoded protein is CASSPLGAGGEPTGELFF. The chain couples TRBV27 to TRBJ2-2, with 9 nucleotides matching TRBD2. Germline V gene lookup returns CDR1 MNHEY and CDR2 SMNVEV (reference sequence). This CDR3 comprises 18 residues. V lost 5 bases, J lost 4 bases, and 14 bases stayed unmatched.

This chain links TRBV27 with TRBJ1-5, with D tentatively TRBD1 (6 bases). This CDR3 has 13 amino acids. V lost 4 bases and J 15 bases, leaving 19 bases between the germline ends. Germline V gene lookup returns CDR1 MNHEY and CDR2 SMNVEV (reference sequence). The CDR3 nucleotides read TGTGCCAGCAGTTCCTCGGGACACGTCCTTTTGCATTTT. Translated, it gives CASSSSGHVLLHF.

The chain links TRBV5-1 to TRBJ1-5, with D unresolved. CDR1 is SGHRS, CDR2 YFSETQ, per germline. V was cut by 0 bases and J by 8 bases, with 12 bases left in between. The CDR3 runs to 14 residues. CDR3 region: CASSLGDPREPQHF. The CDR3 bases are TGCGCCAGCAGCTTGGGGGATCCCCGGGAGCCCCAGCATTTT. The variable domain in full, with the rest retrieved from reference TRBV5-1 and TRBJ1-5, is KAGVTQTPRYLIKTRGQQVTLSCSPISGHRSVSWYQQTPGQGLQFLFEYFSETQRNKGNFPGRFSGRQFSNSRSEMNVSTLELGDSALYLCASSLGDPREPQHFGDGTRLSIL.

The V gene is TRBV7-2, the J gene TRBJ1-2; no reliable D call. Germline V gene data show CDR1 as SGHTA and CDR2 as FQGNSA. V was trimmed by 0 bases and J by 6 bases, leaving 11 bases between them. The CDR3 length is 14 residues. CDR3 sequence reads: CASSLATGSDGYTF. Written as DNA, the CDR3 is TGTGCCAGCAGCTTAGCTACGGGGTCCGATGGCTACACCTTC.

This rearrangement joins TRBV9 to TRBJ2-1, with 11 bases lining up with TRBD2. This CDR3 has 16 residues. CDR1 is SGDLS, CDR2 YYNGEE, per germline. V gave up 0 bases and J gave up 7 bases; unmatched junction bases: 6. The CDR3 protein is CASSVATSGRRNEQFF. The CDR3 DNA follows: TGTGCCAGCAGCGTAGCAACTAGCGGGAGAAGAAATGAGCAGTTCTTC. Using reference TRBV9 and TRBJ2-1 for the parts outside the CDR3, the full variable domain is DSGVTQTPKHLITATGQRVTLRCSPRSGDLSVYWYQQSLDQGLQFLIQYYNGEERAKGNILERFSAQQFPDLHSELNLSSLELGDSALYFCASSVATSGRRNEQFFGPGTRLTVL.

The chain uses TRBV6-1 and TRBJ2-1; D unresolved. The ends were cut back, 2 bases at V and 0 bases at J, with 11 bases in the middle. Germline V gene data show CDR1 as MNHNS and CDR2 as SASEGT. The CDR3 totals 16 residues. CDR3 in amino acids: CASSEKTDGSYNEQFF. CDR3 bases: TGTGCCAGCAGTGAAAAGACGGACGGCTCCTACAATGAGCAGTTCTTC.

This chain links TRBV5-4 with TRBJ2-7; the match to TRBD1 covers 7 bases. J was trimmed by 5 bases and V by 2 bases; bases with no gene match: 4. The CDR3 has 13 residues. CDR1 and CDR2 from the germline V gene are SGHNT and YYREEE (reference sequence). CDR3 sequence reads: CASSFRTGDEQYF. The DNA of the CDR3 is TGTGCCAGCAGCTTCCGGACAGGAGACGAGCAGTACTTC.

The chain couples TRBV9 to TRBJ2-3; 10 bases map to TRBD1. In germline, CDR1 is SGDLS, CDR2 YYNGEE. The trim removed 4 bases at V and 3 bases at J, leaving 8 bases unmatched. The CDR3 sequence is 16 residues long. The CDR3 sequence: CASSPRGQGETDTQYF. Here the CDR3 DNA reads TGTGCCAGCAGCCCCCGCGGACAGGGGGAGACAGATACGCAGTATTTT. Full variable domain (rest looked up from reference TRBV9 and TRBJ2-3): DSGVTQTPKHLITATGQRVTLRCSPRSGDLSVYWYQQSLDQGLQFLIQYYNGEERAKGNILERFSAQQFPDLHSELNLSSLELGDSALYFCASSPRGQGETDTQYFGPGTRLTVL.

The V gene is TRBV18, the J gene TRBJ1-2; 9 nucleotides align to TRBD1. J was trimmed by 7 bases and V by 3 bases; bases with no gene match: 6. The CDR3 covers 14 residues. The germline V gene encodes CDR1 KGHSH and CDR2 LQKENI. CDR3 loop: CASSPGQGEVGYTF. The CDR3 bases are TGTGCCAGCTCACCGGGACAGGGTGAAGTTGGCTACACCTTC.

J is TRBJ1-1 and V is TRBV30; D unclear. Trimming left V 4 bases short and J 0 bases short, with 12 bases between. Looked up from germline, CDR1 is GTSNPN and CDR2 is SVGIG (reference sequence). The CDR3 is 14 amino acids. For the CDR3, the DNA is TGTGCCTGGACCGGGCGGGGTGTGAACACTGAAGCTTTCTTT. This sequence encodes CAWTGRGVNTEAFF.

The chain uses TRBV2 and TRBJ1-2, with TRBD1 matching over 7 bases. The CDR3 contains 18 residues. The V segment lost 0 bases and the J segment 2 bases; nucleotides outside the gene matches: 12. Per germline, CDR1 SNHLY and CDR2 FYNNEI. The CDR3: CASSEALHRKQGNYGYTF. The DNA of the CDR3 is TGTGCCAGCAGTGAAGCGCTCCACCGAAAACAGGGGAACTATGGCTACACCTTC.

The genes are TRBV2 and TRBJ1-2; 9 positions match TRBD1. Germline V gives CDR1 SNHLY, CDR2 FYNNEI. Trimming took 4 bases from V and 2 from J; bases not matched to a gene: 2. This CDR3 is built from 14 residues. This CDR3 reads CASSGQGVNYGYTF. The DNA for the CDR3 is TGTGCCAGCAGTGGACAGGGGGTGAACTATGGCTACACCTTC.

This chain connects TRBV27 to TRBJ2-4; possible D gene TRBD1, 6 bases. The CDR3 is 18 amino acids. Trimming took off 5 bases at V and 0 bases at J, with 20 bases between the two ends. Germline-derived CDR1 and CDR2 are MNHEY and SMNVEV (reference sequence). CDR3 sequence (DNA): TGTGCCAGCAGTCCCCTACAGGGCCCGACCTTAGCCAAAAACATTCAGTACTTC. This codes for CASSPLQGPTLAKNIQYF.

The V and J genes are TRBV10-3 and TRBJ1-4; perhaps TRBD1 as D (6 bases). The CDR3 is 14 amino acids. Per germline, CDR1 ENHRY and CDR2 SYGVKD. V lost 0 bases, J lost 8 bases, and 10 bases lay in between. The CDR3 here is CAISESGAREKLFF. For the CDR3, the DNA is TGTGCCATCAGTGAGTCGGGGGCCCGGGAAAAACTGTTTTTT.

The V call is TRBV6-6, the J call TRBJ1-1; possible D gene TRBD1, 5 bases. V lost 6 bases to trimming and J lost 8 bases, with 16 bases between them. The CDR3 is 13 residues long. Germline lookup yields CDR1 MNHNY and CDR2 SVGAGI (reference sequence). The CDR3 protein is CASSSGRTLEAFF. CDR3 coding DNA: TGTGCCAGCAGCTCGGGACGTACGTTAGAAGCTTTCTTT.

This clone was recorded once. V usage is TRBV9 and J usage is TRBJ1-4; 8 nucleotides line up with TRBD1. V was clipped by 4 bases and J by 3 bases; unmatched bases: 5. CDR3 length equals 15 residues. CDR1 is SGDLS and CDR2 is YYNGEE in the germline V gene. The CDR3 region is CASSFQGQANEKLFF. In nucleotides, the CDR3 is TGTGCCAGCAGCTTTCAGGGACAGGCTAATGAAAAACTGTTTTTT.